This T cell receptor (beta chain) was sequenced during a study of T cells in Graves' hyperthyroidism and ophthalmopathy. RNA transcripts provided the source from which TCR beta CDR3 regions were amplified. During a first-round RT-PCR of the TCR CDR3, the HTBI primer set was used. TCRdb passed the multiplex PCR reads through MiXCR, listing each CDR3 protein once. The sample lists 250,000 to 300,000 distinct CDR3 sequences, about a sixth occurring once. From germline, CDR1 is LGHNA and CDR2 YSLEER. The CDR3 runs 15 residues. The germline V and J ends were trimmed by 4 bases and 1 base, with 10 bases remaining between them. Thyroid ultrasound and orbital computed tomography, with clinical symptoms and serum thyroxine and TRAb, informed diagnoses.

This receptor was identified in a woman aged 60-70 years with Graves' ophthalmopathy. The chain has TRBV4-3 and TRBJ1-4; D remains unclear. Sequenced input: blood. The CDR3 sequence: CASSLRSGTNEKLFF. The CDR3 DNA sequence: TGCGCCAGCAGCCTTCGTTCGGGAACTAATGAAAAACTGTTTTTT.